Presented here are 16 T cell receptor beta chains from one specimen sequenced in a study of T cell responses to AZD1222 COVID-19 vaccine. Profiled with immunoSEQ multiplex PCR; TCRdb holds only in-frame clones, not every one. The table includes more than 110,000 clones, around nine tenths detected once. The input for sequencing was peripheral blood, taken on day 0 of AZD1222 vaccination. The receptors come from an adult in good health.

The chain links TRBV19 to TRBJ2-7; 15 bases match TRBD2. The CDR3 is 16 amino acids. Germline V gene lookup returns CDR1 LNHDA and CDR2 SQIVND (reference sequence). Germline trimming cut 4 bases from V and 2 bases from J; bases unmatched to any gene: 3. The CDR3 coding sequence is TGTGCCAGTAGTACTGGACTAGCGGGGGGGACCTACGAGCAGTACTTC. Its translation is CASSTGLAGGTYEQYF.

The count of this clone is one. The CDR3 reads CASSFIGTSAYEQYF. CDR3 bases: TGTGCCAGCAGCTTCATTGGGACATCGGCCTACGAGCAGTACTTC. The V call is TRBV5-4, the J call TRBJ2-7; TRBD1 is a possible D gene (6 bases). CDR3 length: 15 residues. Trimming left V 2 bases short and J 2 bases short, with 14 bases between. Per the germline V gene, CDR1 is SGHNT and CDR2 is YYREEE (reference sequence). Full variable domain (missing parts from reference TRBV5-4 and TRBJ2-7): ETGVTQSPTHLIKTRGQQVTLRCSSQSGHNTVSWYQQALGQGPQFIFQYYREEENGRGNFPPRFSGLQFPNYSSELNVNALELDDSALYLCASSFIGTSAYEQYFGPGTRLTVT.

The chain links TRBV5-6 to TRBJ1-1, with 8 bases lining up with TRBD1. V shed 4 bases, J shed 3 bases, and the junction held 8 bases outside the gene matches. The V gene's germline CDR1 is SGHDT and CDR2 YYEEEE. This CDR3 contains 15 residues. The CDR3 spells CASSPKQGAYTEAFF. Here the CDR3 DNA reads TGTGCCAGCAGCCCTAAGCAGGGGGCCTACACTGAAGCTTTCTTT. Complete variable domain (other parts from reference TRBV5-6 and TRBJ1-1): DAGVTQSPTHLIKTRGQQVTLRCSPKSGHDTVSWYQQALGQGPQFIFQYYEEEERQRGNFPDRFSGHQFPNYSSELNVNALLLGDSALYLCASSPKQGAYTEAFFGQGTRLTVV.

The V call is TRBV11-2, the J call TRBJ1-4, with a possible D match to TRBD1 (5 bases). This CDR3 spans 16 amino acids. The germline V gene encodes CDR1 SGHAT and CDR2 FQNNGV. Between the trimmed V and J ends, which lost 1 base and 5 bases, there was a span of 14 bases. CDR3 in amino acids: CASSLVPGPRNEKLFF. The DNA of the CDR3 is TGTGCCAGCAGCTTAGTCCCAGGGCCCAGAAATGAAAAACTGTTTTTT.

The chain recombines TRBV2 with TRBJ2-7, with 9 bases lining up with TRBD1. Germline lookup yields CDR1 SNHLY and CDR2 FYNNEI. This CDR3 is built from 14 residues. The V and J ends lost 5 bases and 4 bases, in that order; junction bases with no gene match: 6. The chain's CDR3 is CASSPRTGAYEQYF. CDR3 coding DNA: TGTGCCAGCAGTCCTCGGACAGGGGCGTACGAGCAGTACTTC.

CDR3: CASRDSGRALDEQFF. The CDR3 bases are TGTGCCAGCAGAGATAGCGGGAGGGCCCTCGATGAGCAGTTCTTC. The chain has TRBV28 and TRBJ2-1, with TRBD2 matching 11 bases. The germline V gene encodes CDR1 MDHEN and CDR2 SYDVKM. This CDR3 region has 15 residues. The ends lost 6 bases at V and 8 bases at J; junction bases unmatched: 9.

V usage is TRBV6-5 and J usage is TRBJ1-6, with a possible D match to TRBD1 (5 bases). The CDR3 is 14 amino acids. From germline, CDR1 is MNHEY and CDR2 SVGAGI. Trimming shortened V by 2 bases and J by 5 bases, and 7 bases separated the two germline ends. CDR3 protein: CASSYVGDNSPLHF. The CDR3 bases are TGTGCCAGCAGTTACGTAGGGGATAATTCACCCCTCCACTTT.

This chain joins TRBV30 and TRBJ2-5, with D perhaps matching TRBD1 (8 bases). The CDR3 contains 14 residues. Germline-derived CDR1 and CDR2 are GTSNPN and SVGIG (reference sequence). V shed 2 bases and J shed 6 bases, with 16 bases lying between them. CDR3 in DNA: TGTGCCTGGAGTCCCACAGGGGGGGGGAAGACCCAGTACTTC. Amino acids: CAWSPTGGGKTQYF.

The J gene is TRBJ1-4, the V gene TRBV7-8; 8 positions match TRBD1. The CDR3 is 15 amino acids. Trimming cost V 0 bases and J 5 bases; bases outside gene matches: 2. Germline V gene lookup returns CDR1 SGHVS and CDR2 FQNEAQ. The CDR3: CASSLAGTGNEKLFF. CDR3 coding DNA: TGTGCCAGCAGCTTAGCGGGGACAGGAAATGAAAAACTGTTTTTT.

J is TRBJ2-7 and V is TRBV6-6; 9 bases fit TRBD2. CDR1 is MNHNY and CDR2 is SVGAGI in the germline V gene (reference sequence). V lost 4 bases, J lost 0 bases, and 7 bases stayed unmatched. This CDR3 has 16 amino acids. The CDR3 sequence is CASSWGVAGVSYEQYF. CDR3 coding DNA: TGTGCCAGCAGTTGGGGAGTAGCGGGGGTCTCCTACGAGCAGTACTTC.

This clone was observed a few times. V and J are TRBV25-1 and TRBJ1-1; D is undetermined. The CDR3 runs 13 residues. Trimming removed 4 bases from V and 8 bases from J, with 14 bases in between. Looked up from germline, CDR1 is MGHDK and CDR2 is SYGVNS. The CDR3 loop is CASSGSPGTEAFF. Written as DNA, the CDR3 is TGTGCCAGCAGTGGATCCCCTGGAACCGAAGCTTTCTTT.

To note about this clone: The junction departs from germline at one end; a sequencing error may be responsible. The CDR3, as DNA: TGTGCCAGCAGCTTAACAATCCGGGACTCCCACAATGAGCAGTTCTTC. It encodes CASSLTIRDSHNEQFF. The rearrangement uses TRBV7-9 and TRBJ2-1; perhaps TRBD2 as D (6 bases). This CDR3 spans 16 amino acids. The germline CDR1 and CDR2 sequences are SEHNR and FQNEAQ (reference sequence).

This chain links TRBV12-5 with TRBJ1-2; D uncertain. The germline gives CDR1 LGHNT, CDR2 FRNRAP. V was shortened by 6 bases and J by 6 bases, with 11 bases between the two germline ends. The CDR3 has 12 amino acids. CDR3 sequence (DNA): TGTGCTAGTGGCCTTGGGCCCCATGGCTACACCTTC. Translation gives CASGLGPHGYTF.

J is TRBJ1-2 and V is TRBV18, with D possibly matching TRBD1 (5 bases). CDR1 is KGHSH, CDR2 LQKENI, per germline. CDR3 length: 19 residues. Trimming took 2 bases from V and 2 from J, leaving 24 bases between them. This chain's CDR3 is CASSPSGGGRDHPNYGYTF. CDR3 nucleotides: TGTGCCAGCTCACCAAGTGGGGGGGGTCGAGACCACCCAAACTATGGCTACACCTTC.

The chain couples TRBV5-5 to TRBJ2-7, with D unclear. Trimming stripped 9 bases from V and 0 bases from J, with 19 bases between. There are 15 residues in the CDR3. The germline V gene has CDR1 SGHKS and CDR2 YYEKEE (reference sequence). In nucleotides, the CDR3 is TGTGCCACAACACACAGCACTCAAAGCTCCTACGAGCAGTACTTC. Translation: CATTHSTQSSYEQYF.

This clone appeared a single time. The genes are TRBV24-1 and TRBJ2-1, with TRBD2 matching over 7 bases. Germline CDR1 reads KGHDR; CDR2 reads SFDVKD. V shed 9 bases and J 7 bases; nucleotides not matched to a gene: 8. The CDR3 spans 13 residues. In DNA, the CDR3 is TGTGCCACCGGGGGGGGAGGTTCTAATGAGCAGTTCTTC. Protein product: CATGGGGSNEQFF.